This T cell receptor beta chain was identified in a study of Graves' ophthalmopathy and Graves' hyperthyroidism. Whole-study findings and limits: Most expanded clonotypes from thyroid (those above 0.001 frequency) were also found in blood.

Amplifying from RNA transcripts, the study obtained TCR beta CDR3 regions. RT-PCR with HTBI primers came first, then second-round multiplex PCR. Via MiXCR, TCRdb re-called the multiplex PCR reads, giving one row per CDR3 protein. The sample includes 300,000 to 450,000 distinct CDR3 sequences, roughly 17% of them seen just once. The study recruited hyperthyroidism patients aged 18 to 65 who were newly diagnosed, under 2 months' duration. Lactation, pregnancy, uncontrolled infections and other autoimmune diseases were all grounds for excluding patients. This clonotype was seen a single time. Antigen specificity is unknown. This TCR came from an adult woman with stable Graves' hyperthyroidism. The specimen sequenced was peripheral blood.

The CDR3 loop is CASSQPLAGVTYNEQFF. In DNA form, the CDR3 reads TGTGCCAGCAGCCAGCCTTTAGCGGGGGTTACTTACAATGAGCAGTTCTTC. The chain is built from TRBV12-3 or TRBV12-4 and TRBJ2-1; 9 positions agree with TRBD2. The CDR3 loop spans 17 amino acids. Trimming at V came to 6 bases and at J to 4 bases, leaving 13 bases not matched to a gene.